The 14 T cell receptor beta chains reported below all come from one sample, sequenced in a study of OX40 agonist ivuxolimab in advanced cancers. The assay was immunoSEQ multiplex PCR, and TCRdb's table has in-frame clones only and misses some. Of tens of thousands of clones listed, roughly 89% are singletons. The sample was CD4+ or CD8+ T cells sorted from blood, taken in a trial of the OX40 agonist ivuxolimab. The receptors stem from an adult with an advanced solid tumor such as melanoma, head and neck, liver or kidney cancer.

V usage is TRBV7-7 and J usage is TRBJ2-2; no clear D gene. The CDR3 has 12 amino acids. The V end was cut by 5 bases, the J end by 0 bases, with 1 base between. Germline values: CDR1 SSHAT, CDR2 FNYEAQ (reference sequence). The CDR3 is CASSPNTGELFF. Here the CDR3 DNA reads TGTGCCAGCAGCCCGAACACCGGGGAGCTGTTTTTT.

This clone was counted a few times. The chain carries TRBV5-1 and TRBJ1-1, with D unclear. The CDR3 spans 11 residues. CDR1 and CDR2 from the germline V gene are SGHRS and YFSETQ. V was shortened by 5 bases and J by 11 bases, with 13 bases between the two germline ends. This CDR3 reads CASSYGGGAFF. The CDR3 DNA reads as TGCGCCAGCAGTTATGGCGGCGGGGCTTTCTTT.

The chain combines TRBV27 with TRBJ2-3; D perhaps matches TRBD1 (5 bases). The CDR3 has 15 residues. Trimming took off 1 base at V and 3 bases at J, with 11 bases between the two ends. Germline CDR1 is MNHEY and CDR2 is SMNVEV (reference sequence). DNA for the CDR3: TGTGCCAGCAGTTTATTTCAGGGTTTTACAGATACGCAGTATTTT. This translates into CASSLFQGFTDTQYF.

The chain is built from TRBV28 and TRBJ2-7; a possible D gene is TRBD2 (6 bases). V gave up 4 bases and J gave up 1 base, with 14 bases separating them. Looked up from germline, CDR1 is MDHEN and CDR2 is SYDVKM. The CDR3 length is 15 residues. The CDR3 here is CASSSPQGGSYEQYF. The CDR3 nucleotides are TGTGCCAGCAGTTCCCCCCAAGGAGGGTCCTACGAGCAGTACTTC.

The rearrangement links TRBV27 to TRBJ2-2, with D hard to call. Germline V gene lookup returns CDR1 MNHEY and CDR2 SMNVEV (reference sequence). The CDR3 is 15 residues long. The V gene lost 5 bases and the J gene lost 4 bases, with 14 bases spanning the gap. DNA for the CDR3: TGTGCCAGCAGTCTTGATCAAGGGTTCACCGGGGAGCTGTTTTTT. Protein product: CASSLDQGFTGELFF.

The count of this clone is one. This chain joins TRBV9 and TRBJ2-1; D is uncertain. The CDR3 has 15 residues. Trimming removed 0 bases at V and 4 bases at J, with 11 bases between. CDR1 is SGDLS and CDR2 is YYNGEE in the germline V gene. CDR3 DNA sequence: TGTGCCAGCAGCGTAGGTTCGAATGATTACAATGAGCAGTTCTTC. This gives the protein CASSVGSNDYNEQFF.

This clone was detected only once. The V and J genes are TRBV27 and TRBJ2-1; the match to TRBD2 covers 7 bases. The CDR3 has 15 amino acids. V trimming: 6 bases; J trimming: 9 bases; junction bases outside the gene matches: 14. Germline loops: CDR1 MNHEY, CDR2 SMNVEV (reference sequence). The CDR3 reads CASRGGLEGFGEQFF. For the CDR3, the DNA is TGTGCCAGCAGGGGGGGGTTGGAGGGCTTCGGTGAGCAGTTCTTC.

The rearrangement joins TRBV6-5 to TRBJ2-7; 10 nucleotides align to TRBD2. This CDR3 region has 14 residues. After removal of 7 bases from V and 7 bases from J, the junction contained 10 bases not matched to a gene. Looked up from germline, CDR1 is MNHEY and CDR2 is SVGAGI. The CDR3 nucleotides are TGTGCCAGCACCCAACTAGCGGGACTCGAAGAGCAGTACTTC. It encodes CASTQLAGLEEQYF.

The chain is built from TRBV5-6 and TRBJ2-1; 11 nucleotides line up with TRBD2. CDR1 is SGHDT and CDR2 is YYEEEE in the germline V gene. The CDR3 loop spans 17 amino acids. The J segment lost 0 bases and the V segment lost 3 bases, leaving 5 bases of the junction unmatched. CDR3 sequence reads: CASSSNSGRGSYNEQFF. As DNA, the CDR3 is TGTGCCAGCAGCTCTAATAGCGGGAGGGGCTCCTACAATGAGCAGTTCTTC.

This rearrangement joins TRBV7-2 to TRBJ2-1; 10 bases are shared with TRBD2. Germline CDR1 and CDR2: SGHTA and FQGNSA. V lost 1 base and J lost 3; bases outside the gene matches: 6. The CDR3 is made up of 17 amino acids. The CDR3 sequence: CASSLELAGGFYNEQFF. In nucleotides, the CDR3 is TGTGCCAGCAGCTTAGAGTTAGCGGGGGGTTTCTACAATGAGCAGTTCTTC.

The V call is TRBV27, the J call TRBJ2-7; D is perhaps TRBD1 or TRBD2 (5 bases each). CDR3 size: 14 residues. Between the trimmed V and J ends, which lost 1 base and 0 bases, there was a span of 7 bases. Germline V CDR1 and CDR2: MNHEY, SMNVEV (reference sequence). This chain's CDR3 is CASSLWGFSYEQYF. The CDR3 DNA follows: TGTGCCAGCAGTTTATGGGGGTTCTCCTACGAGCAGTACTTC.

The table lists this clone with a count of one. The chain employs TRBV7-9 and TRBJ2-7, with a possible D match to TRBD1 (6 bases). V lost 3 bases and J 1 base, leaving 7 bases between the germline ends. The CDR3 contains 13 residues. Germline V gene lookup returns CDR1 SEHNR and CDR2 FQNEAQ (reference sequence). The CDR3 sequence: CASSLDSSYEQYF. DNA for the CDR3: TGTGCCAGCAGCTTGGACAGTTCCTACGAGCAGTACTTC.

The gene calls are TRBV18 and TRBJ2-1, with D perhaps given as TRBD1 or TRBD2 (6 bases each). Germline-derived CDR1 and CDR2 are KGHSH and LQKENI. V dropped 3 bases and J dropped 4 bases, with 13 bases sitting between them. The CDR3 runs 15 residues. CDR3 in DNA: TGTGCCAGCTCACCCCTAGGGGGGAATTACAATGAGCAGTTCTTC. Amino acids: CASSPLGGNYNEQFF.

The V and J genes are TRBV28 and TRBJ2-1; D may match TRBD1 or TRBD2 (5 bases each). The V end lost 7 bases, the J end lost 3 bases, and 19 bases lay between the germline ends. Germline CDR1 MDHEN, CDR2 SYDVKM. CDR3 length: 16 residues. Here the CDR3 reads CASTMGVGINYNEQFF. In nucleotides, the CDR3 is TGTGCCAGCACTATGGGGGTGGGAATTAACTACAATGAGCAGTTCTTC.